The 7 T cell receptor beta chains below were found in one sample sequenced in a study of blood T cells in healthy people across ages. Together with a sample-barcoded 5' primer, a J-beta primer mix was included in a second PCR lasting about 7 to 11 cycles. TCRdb re-called the 5' RACE reads through MiXCR, storing one row per CDR3 protein. The sample records about 930,000 distinct CDR3 sequences, 25% to 30% being singletons. The same specimen was also included in a second study, on T cells of mothers and their children.

Specimen: blood. Receptors were obtained from a woman between 40 and 55 years old in good health.

V and J are TRBV11-2 and TRBJ1-2; the D is unclear. The germline V gene has CDR1 SGHAT and CDR2 FQNNGV. Trimming left V 1 base short and J 6 bases short, with 9 bases between. The CDR3 consists of 13 residues. CDR3 nucleotides: TGTGCCAGCAGCTTAGGTAGTGGGGATGGCTACACCTTC. This sequence encodes CASSLGSGDGYTF.

This clonotype occurred a few times. The chain recombines TRBV27 with TRBJ2-7; 9 nucleotides align to TRBD1. This CDR3 spans 16 amino acids. Germline V CDR1 and CDR2: MNHEY, SMNVEV (reference sequence). The V gene end was trimmed by 5 bases and the J gene end by 5 bases; junction bases not matched to a gene: 13. The CDR3 DNA reads TGTGCCAGCAGTAAATCCCCCACAGGGGGCCGGGACGAGCAGTACTTC. It specifies CASSKSPTGGRDEQYF.

V and J are TRBV27 and TRBJ2-3; TRBD2 aligns across 7 bases. The CDR3 consists of 14 residues. CDR1 and CDR2 (germline): MNHEY, SMNVEV (reference sequence). With V trimmed by 6 bases and J by 1 base, 4 bases remained unmatched. The CDR3 DNA reads TGTGCCAGCAGCCAAGCGGGGCGCACAGATACGCAGTATTTT. Its translation: CASSQAGRTDTQYF.

The chain couples TRBV5-1 to TRBJ2-3; TRBD2 agrees at 7 bases. This CDR3 comprises 18 residues. Germline assignment: CDR1 SGHRS and CDR2 YFSETQ. V trimming: 0 bases; J trimming: 2 bases; junction bases outside the gene matches: 12. This CDR3 reads CASSLARWEGSSTDTQYF. The CDR3, as DNA: TGCGCCAGCAGCTTGGCTCGGTGGGAGGGATCCTCCACAGATACGCAGTATTTT.

This clonotype was detected only once. The junction departs from germline at one end; a sequencing error may be responsible. The V gene is TRBV7-9, the J gene TRBJ2-5; unclear D gene. The germline V gene encodes CDR1 SEHNR and CDR2 FQNEAQ (reference sequence). This CDR3 is built from 12 residues. In DNA, the CDR3 is TGTGCCAACAGCGCTACTGGGGAGACCCAGTACTTC. Amino acids: CANSATGETQYF.

V usage is TRBV20-1 and J usage is TRBJ2-1, with 7 bases that match TRBD1. CDR1 and CDR2 (germline): DFQATT, SNEGSKA (reference sequence). V shed 0 bases, J shed 1 base, and the junction held 6 bases outside the gene matches. The CDR3 extends over 16 amino acids. The CDR3 loop is CSAREVEGASYNEQFF. The CDR3, as DNA: TGCAGTGCTAGAGAGGTTGAGGGGGCTTCCTACAATGAGCAGTTCTTC.

This clonotype appeared a few times. This chain joins TRBV5-1 and TRBJ1-2; tentative D call: TRBD1 (5 bases). Germline V CDR1 and CDR2: SGHRS, YFSETQ. CDR3 length: 16 amino acids. Trimming removed 0 bases from V and 3 bases from J, with 15 bases in between. The CDR3 protein is CASSLGLSGVYYGYTF. In DNA form, the CDR3 reads TGCGCCAGCAGCTTGGGATTGTCGGGGGTTTACTATGGCTACACCTTC.